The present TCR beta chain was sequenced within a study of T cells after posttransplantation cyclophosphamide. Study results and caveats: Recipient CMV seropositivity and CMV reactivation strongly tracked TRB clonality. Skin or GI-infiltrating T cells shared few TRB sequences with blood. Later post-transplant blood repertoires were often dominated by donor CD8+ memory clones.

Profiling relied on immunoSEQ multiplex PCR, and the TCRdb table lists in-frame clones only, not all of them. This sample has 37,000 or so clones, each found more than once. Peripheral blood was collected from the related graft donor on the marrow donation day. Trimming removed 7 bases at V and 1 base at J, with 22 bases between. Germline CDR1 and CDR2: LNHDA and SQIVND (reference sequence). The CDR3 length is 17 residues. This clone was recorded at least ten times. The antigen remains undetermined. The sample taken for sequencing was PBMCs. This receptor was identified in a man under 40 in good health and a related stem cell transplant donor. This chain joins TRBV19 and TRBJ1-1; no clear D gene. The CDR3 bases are TGTGCCAGTACCCGCGGAAGACCCTCACTCTGGAACACTGAAGCTTTCTTT. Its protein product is CASTRGRPSLWNTEAFF.